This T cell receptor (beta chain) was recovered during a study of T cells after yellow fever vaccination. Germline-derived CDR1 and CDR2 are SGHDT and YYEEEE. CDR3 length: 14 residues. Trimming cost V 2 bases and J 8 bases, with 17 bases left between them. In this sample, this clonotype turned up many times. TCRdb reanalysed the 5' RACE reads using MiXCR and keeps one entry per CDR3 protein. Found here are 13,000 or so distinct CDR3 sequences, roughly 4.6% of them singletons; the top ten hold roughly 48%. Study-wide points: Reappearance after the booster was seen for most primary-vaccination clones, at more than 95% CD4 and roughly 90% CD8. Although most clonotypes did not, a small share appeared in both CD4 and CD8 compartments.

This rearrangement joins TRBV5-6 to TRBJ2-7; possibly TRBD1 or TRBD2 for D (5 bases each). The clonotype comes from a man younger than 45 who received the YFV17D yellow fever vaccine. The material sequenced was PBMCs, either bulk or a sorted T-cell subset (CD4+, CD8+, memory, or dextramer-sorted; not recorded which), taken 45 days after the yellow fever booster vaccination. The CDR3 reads CASSFAGASSQQYF. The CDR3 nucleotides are TGTGCCAGCAGCTTTGCTGGGGCTTCTAGCCAGCAGTACTTC.